This T cell receptor beta chain comes out of a study of T cell responses to AZD1222 COVID-19 vaccine. Study context: Second-dose recipients at about 4 or about 12 weeks were treated as one pooled group.

On this clone: Its cognate antigen is unknown.

Here immunoSEQ multiplex PCR was the method, and the copy in TCRdb shows in-frame clones only, minus some. The table lists some 150,000 clones, just over 90% of them singletons. The germline gives CDR1 SNHLY, CDR2 FYNNEI. The CDR3 covers 13 residues. V lost 3 bases to trimming and J lost 5 bases, with 10 bases between them. The study, taken as a whole, reports: Only five to seven AZD1222 recipients tested seropositive at baseline.

The V gene is TRBV2, the J gene TRBJ2-5, with a weak D call TRBD2 (7 bases). Sequenced here: peripheral blood, sampled on day 0 of AZD1222 vaccination. This clonotype was obtained from an adult in good health. The CDR3 protein is CASSDRGGETQYF. CDR3 coding DNA: TGTGCCAGCAGTGATAGGGGGGGTGAGACCCAGTACTTC. The full variable domain, rest sourced from reference TRBV2 and TRBJ2-5, is EPEVTQTPSHQVTQMGQEVILRCVPISNHLYFYWYRQILGQKVEFLVSFYNNEISEKSEIFDDQFSVERPDGSNFTLKIRSTKLEDSAMYFCASSDRGGETQYFGPGTRLLVL.